These 31 T cell receptor beta chains originate from one sample sequenced in a study of T cell responses to AZD1222 COVID-19 vaccine. Libraries were prepared by immunoSEQ multiplex PCR; TCRdb keeps only in-frame clonotypes and omits some of them. The sample lists approximately 80,000 clones; 91% were seen once. The sample consisted of peripheral blood, taken 28 days after the second AZD1222 dose. The source of these receptors is an adult who received the AZD1222 COVID-19 vaccine.

The V gene is TRBV7-2, the J gene TRBJ2-7; D is perhaps TRBD1 or TRBD2 (6 bases each). Germline V gene data show CDR1 as SGHTA and CDR2 as FQGNSA. Trimming removed 10 bases from V and 3 bases from J, with 16 bases in between. The CDR3 has 13 amino acids. The CDR3 DNA is TGTGCCACCGCAAGAGGGGGGATCTACGAGCAGTACTTC. It encodes CATARGGIYEQYF.

This sequence joins TRBV28 and TRBJ1-3, with D tentatively TRBD1 (5 bases). The CDR3 loop spans 13 amino acids. Germline V gives CDR1 MDHEN, CDR2 SYDVKM. V lost 8 bases to trimming and J lost 2 bases, with 10 bases between them. The CDR3 here is CASCDSTGNTIYF. For the CDR3, the DNA is TGTGCCAGCTGTGACAGTACTGGAAACACCATATATTTT.

The CDR3 sequence is CASSQGLAANEQFF. The CDR3 bases are TGTGCCAGCAGCCAGGGACTAGCGGCCAATGAGCAGTTCTTC. This chain links TRBV3-1 (or the pseudogene TRBV3-2) with TRBJ2-1, with TRBD2 matching over 11 bases. V dropped 3 bases and J dropped 6; count of bases not matched to a gene: 1. The CDR3 consists of 14 residues. Germline V gives CDR1 LGHDT, CDR2 YNNKEL (reference sequence).

The V and J genes are TRBV11-3 and TRBJ2-7; D ambiguous. Germline V gene sequence: CDR1 SGHNT, CDR2 YENEEA. CDR3 size: 13 residues. V was pared by 5 bases and J by 7 bases, with 15 bases between. The CDR3 nucleotides are TGTGCCAGCAGCCCAACCGGGTCCCCTGAGCAGTACTTC. Its translation: CASSPTGSPEQYF.

This chain connects TRBV25-1 to TRBJ1-5; D call uncertain. Germline V gives CDR1 MGHDK, CDR2 SYGVNS. Trimming removed 4 bases at V and 2 bases at J, with 12 bases between. The CDR3 length is 15 residues. The CDR3 is CASSGTEGGNQPQHF. DNA for the CDR3: TGTGCCAGCAGTGGGACGGAGGGAGGCAATCAGCCCCAGCATTTT.

J is TRBJ1-1 and V is TRBV5-1, with D hard to call. The CDR3 has 15 amino acids. V lost 4 bases and J lost 1, with 14 bases in between. Looked up from germline, CDR1 is SGHRS and CDR2 is YFSETQ. The CDR3 region is CASSVGDRKNTEAFF. The CDR3 DNA reads as TGCGCCAGCAGCGTCGGGGATAGAAAGAACACTGAAGCTTTCTTT.

This chain connects TRBV5-5 to TRBJ2-1, with 9 bases fitting TRBD2. Germline CDR1 is SGHKS and CDR2 is YYEKEE (reference sequence). Germline trimming cut 3 bases from V and 5 bases from J; bases unmatched to any gene: 12. The CDR3 has 17 amino acids. The CDR3 nucleotides read TGTGCCAGCAGCTCCCAGATTCTAGCGGGGTTGCACAATGAGCAGTTCTTC. It translates to CASSSQILAGLHNEQFF.

The chain combines TRBV10-3 with TRBJ2-1; 8 bases line up with TRBD1. Germline V gene sequence: CDR1 ENHRY, CDR2 SYGVKD. The CDR3 is 14 amino acids. V lost 6 bases to trimming and J lost 5 bases; unmatched junction nucleotides: 6. The CDR3 DNA reads TGTGCCATCAGCCCGACAGGGGACCACAATGAGCAGTTCTTC. Amino acids: CAISPTGDHNEQFF.

The DNA of the CDR3 is TGTGCCAGCAGGAGGGCAAACACAGATACGCAGTATTTT. It is translated as CASRRANTDTQYF. The chain uses TRBV28 and TRBJ2-3, with D possibly matching TRBD2 (5 bases). This CDR3 region has 13 residues. Germline V gives CDR1 MDHEN, CDR2 SYDVKM. V shed 6 bases and J shed 2 bases, with 9 bases lying between them.

This clone was detected only a few times. The rearrangement links TRBV18 to TRBJ1-6; 9 nucleotides match TRBD1. CDR3 length: 14 amino acids. V gave up 5 bases and J gave up 13 bases; unmatched junction bases: 9. Germline CDR1 and CDR2: KGHSH and LQKENI. CDR3: CASSTGTGIGPLHF. Here the CDR3 DNA reads TGTGCCAGCTCAACCGGGACAGGGATTGGGCCCCTCCACTTT.

The rearrangement uses TRBV19 and TRBJ2-2; 11 positions agree with TRBD1. The CDR3 totals 14 residues. The germline V gene encodes CDR1 LNHDA and CDR2 SQIVND (reference sequence). The J segment lost 5 bases and the V segment lost 11 bases, leaving 7 bases of the junction unmatched. DNA for the CDR3: TGTGCCGGGAGGACAGGGGGCCGGACCGGGGAGCTGTTTTTT. It yields the protein CAGRTGGRTGELFF.

The genes are TRBV20-1 and TRBJ2-1, with D perhaps assigned TRBD1 or TRBD2 (5 bases each). V was trimmed by 3 bases and J by 1 base, leaving 10 bases between them. The CDR3 totals 14 residues. The V gene's germline CDR1 is DFQATT and CDR2 SNEGSKA (reference sequence). This chain's CDR3 is CSASRDGSYNEQFF. CDR3 sequence (DNA): TGCAGTGCTAGTCGGGACGGGTCCTACAATGAGCAGTTCTTC.

The chain recombines TRBV13 with TRBJ2-3; tentative D call: TRBD1 (6 bases). The V end was cut by 0 bases, the J end by 4 bases, with 14 bases between. Germline CDR1 reads PRHDT; CDR2 reads FYEKMQ (reference sequence). The CDR3 is 16 amino acids. Here the CDR3 reads CASSLGTGVHADTQYF. CDR3 in DNA: TGTGCCAGCAGCTTAGGGACAGGTGTTCATGCAGATACGCAGTATTTT. Supplemented by reference TRBV13 and TRBJ2-3, the full variable domain reads AAGVIQSPRHLIKEKRETATLKCYPIPRHDTVYWYQQGPGQDPQFLISFYEKMQSDKGSIPDRFSAQQFSDYHSELNMSSLELGDSALYFCASSLGTGVHADTQYFGPGTRLTVL.

The chain joins TRBV5-4 to TRBJ2-3; D unclear. This CDR3 comprises 14 residues. Looked up from germline, CDR1 is SGHNT and CDR2 is YYREEE (reference sequence). The V and J ends lost 2 bases and 0 bases respectively, with 7 bases between them. CDR3 amino acids: CASSFEPSTDTQYF. CDR3 DNA: TGTGCCAGCAGCTTCGAGCCTAGCACAGATACGCAGTATTTT.

The gene calls are TRBV28 and TRBJ1-6; D remains ambiguous. This CDR3 has 13 amino acids. The germline V and J ends were trimmed by 3 bases and 6 bases, with 6 bases remaining between them. CDR1 is MDHEN, CDR2 SYDVKM, per germline. Written as DNA, the CDR3 is TGTGCCAGCAGTTTCGGCTCTAATTCACCCCTCCACTTT. Protein: CASSFGSNSPLHF.

CDR3 bases: TGTGCCAGCAGCTTTGGACAGATTAGCACAGATACGCAGTATTTT. Translating it yields CASSFGQISTDTQYF. The chain recombines TRBV5-4 with TRBJ2-3, with D perhaps TRBD1 (6 bases). The CDR3 length is 15 residues. V lost 2 bases, J lost 0 bases, and 10 bases lay in between. The germline V gene encodes CDR1 SGHNT and CDR2 YYREEE (reference sequence).

The rearrangement joins TRBV18 to TRBJ2-2; possible D gene TRBD1, 5 bases. The germline V gene has CDR1 KGHSH and CDR2 LQKENI. The CDR3 consists of 15 residues. V was shortened by 0 bases and J by 5 bases, with 10 bases between the two germline ends. For the CDR3, the DNA is TGTGCCAGCTCACCACCGATAGGGGTGACCGGGGAGCTGTTTTTT. Translating it yields CASSPPIGVTGELFF.

The chain couples TRBV5-6 to TRBJ1-2, with TRBD1 identical over 7 bases. CDR1 is SGHDT and CDR2 is YYEEEE in the germline V gene. J lost 2 bases, V lost 5 bases, and 9 bases had no gene match. The CDR3 sequence is 15 residues long. The CDR3 coding sequence is TGTGCCAGCAGTCCAGGACAGGCTTCGAACTATGGCTACACCTTC. The encoded protein is CASSPGQASNYGYTF.

The genes are TRBV9 and TRBJ2-1; 12 bases are a match to TRBD1. Germline V gene lookup returns CDR1 SGDLS and CDR2 YYNGEE. The CDR3 runs 17 residues. The V segment lost 2 bases and the J segment 4 bases; nucleotides outside the gene matches: 7. As DNA, the CDR3 is TGTGCCAGCAGCGTTTCCGGGACAGGGGGCGCGTACAATGAGCAGTTCTTC. Translation gives CASSVSGTGGAYNEQFF.

The chain recombines TRBV5-5 with TRBJ2-2, with unresolved D. Germline V CDR1 and CDR2: SGHKS, YYEKEE (reference sequence). This CDR3 has 18 amino acids. V lost 0 bases, J lost 3 bases, and 18 bases lay in between. The CDR3 region has the DNA TGTGCCAGCAGCTTGGCCCCGTGGGCAGGCTGGGACACCGGGGAGCTGTTTTTT. Amino acid sequence: CASSLAPWAGWDTGELFF.

This clone has more than one count but fewer than ten. This chain links TRBV5-1 with TRBJ1-1; D not certain. CDR1 is SGHRS, CDR2 YFSETQ, per germline. This CDR3 has 12 residues. Deletions cut 3 bases from V and 8 bases from J, with 11 bases between. The CDR3 spells CASSSTLDEAFF. Written as DNA, the CDR3 is TGCGCCAGCAGCTCAACACTGGACGAAGCTTTCTTT.

The chain links TRBV6-4 to TRBJ1-2; D ambiguous. The germline V gene has CDR1 MRHNA and CDR2 SNTAGT. Trimming stripped 4 bases from V and 6 bases from J, with 15 bases between. This CDR3 is built from 14 residues. The CDR3 DNA reads TGTGCCAGCAGTGCTAGTGGCTTTGGAGATGGCTACACCTTC. Its protein is CASSASGFGDGYTF.

V is TRBV4-1 and J is TRBJ2-1; D call uncertain. This CDR3 region has 13 residues. Trimming removed 0 bases at V and 4 bases at J, with 4 bases between. The V gene's germline CDR1 is MGHRA and CDR2 YSYEKL. CDR3 DNA: TGCGCCAGCAGCCAAGATCTATACAATGAGCAGTTCTTC. Its translation: CASSQDLYNEQFF.

The V and J genes are TRBV9 and TRBJ2-7; the D gene is possibly TRBD1 (6 bases). The CDR3 has 17 residues. V was pared by 4 bases and J by 7 bases, with 27 bases between. CDR1 is SGDLS and CDR2 is YYNGEE in the germline V gene. CDR3 in amino acids: CASSRTSQGPWLREQYF. The CDR3 DNA follows: TGTGCCAGCAGCCGAACCTCGCAGGGGCCTTGGTTACGAGAGCAGTACTTC. The variable domain in full, completed from reference TRBV9 and TRBJ2-7, reads DSGVTQTPKHLITATGQRVTLRCSPRSGDLSVYWYQQSLDQGLQFLIQYYNGEERAKGNILERFSAQQFPDLHSELNLSSLELGDSALYFCASSRTSQGPWLREQYFGPGTRLTVT.

The J gene is TRBJ1-1, the V gene TRBV7-2; maybe TRBD1 (5 bases). This CDR3 has 13 residues. V gave up 4 bases and J gave up 5 bases, with 11 bases separating them. Germline assignment: CDR1 SGHTA and CDR2 FQGNSA. As DNA, the CDR3 is TGTGCCAGCAGCTGGACGGGGGGGACTGAAGCTTTCTTT. As protein: CASSWTGGTEAFF.

This chain connects TRBV7-2 to TRBJ2-7; the match to TRBD2 covers 9 bases. The trim removed 4 bases at V and 3 bases at J, leaving 16 bases unmatched. Germline values: CDR1 SGHTA, CDR2 FQGNSA. The CDR3 spans 18 residues. CDR3 protein: CASSSVREGPPFYYEQYF. Written as DNA, the CDR3 is TGTGCCAGCAGCTCGGTGCGGGAGGGCCCTCCCTTTTACTACGAGCAGTACTTC.

The V gene is TRBV28, the J gene TRBJ2-7; no definite D call. V was cut by 5 bases and J by 3 bases, with 17 bases left in between. CDR1 and CDR2 (germline): MDHEN, SYDVKM. The CDR3 sequence is 15 residues long. This CDR3 reads CASSPQAGPNYEQYF. The DNA of the CDR3 is TGTGCCAGCAGTCCGCAAGCCGGGCCAAACTACGAGCAGTACTTC.

The V gene is TRBV5-1, the J gene TRBJ1-2; 9 bases fit TRBD1. The CDR3 runs 16 residues. Germline values: CDR1 SGHRS, CDR2 YFSETQ. V lost 4 bases, J lost 5 bases, and 12 bases stayed unmatched. This CDR3 is CASSTEPGQGVYGYTF. CDR3 nucleotide sequence: TGCGCCAGCAGCACGGAACCGGGACAGGGAGTATATGGCTACACCTTC.

The CDR3 DNA is TGTGCCACCAGTGCCAGGGGAGGTGGCTACACCTTC. Translation: CATSARGGGYTF. The chain carries TRBV24-1 and TRBJ1-2; D possibly corresponds to TRBD1 (6 bases). Germline-derived CDR1 and CDR2 are KGHDR and SFDVKD. V was cut by 5 bases and J by 7 bases, with 10 bases left in between. This CDR3 is 12 amino acids long.

This clone has more than one count but fewer than ten. This rearrangement joins TRBV28 to TRBJ1-2, with a possible D match to TRBD1 (5 bases). Trimming removed 4 bases at V and 3 bases at J, with 15 bases between. Germline V gene lookup returns CDR1 MDHEN and CDR2 SYDVKM. The CDR3 is 15 residues long. CDR3: CASSSLWDGDYGYTF. CDR3 sequence (DNA): TGTGCCAGCAGTTCTCTGTGGGACGGAGACTATGGCTACACCTTC.

This sequence joins TRBV9 and TRBJ2-3; 13 bases are a match to TRBD2. Trimming cost V 3 bases and J 3 bases; bases outside gene matches: 4. CDR1 SGDLS and CDR2 YYNGEE come from the germline V gene. The CDR3 loop spans 16 amino acids. CDR3 sequence reads: CASSAEGLAGTDTQYF. In DNA, the CDR3 is TGTGCCAGCAGCGCTGAGGGACTAGCGGGAACAGATACGCAGTATTTT.